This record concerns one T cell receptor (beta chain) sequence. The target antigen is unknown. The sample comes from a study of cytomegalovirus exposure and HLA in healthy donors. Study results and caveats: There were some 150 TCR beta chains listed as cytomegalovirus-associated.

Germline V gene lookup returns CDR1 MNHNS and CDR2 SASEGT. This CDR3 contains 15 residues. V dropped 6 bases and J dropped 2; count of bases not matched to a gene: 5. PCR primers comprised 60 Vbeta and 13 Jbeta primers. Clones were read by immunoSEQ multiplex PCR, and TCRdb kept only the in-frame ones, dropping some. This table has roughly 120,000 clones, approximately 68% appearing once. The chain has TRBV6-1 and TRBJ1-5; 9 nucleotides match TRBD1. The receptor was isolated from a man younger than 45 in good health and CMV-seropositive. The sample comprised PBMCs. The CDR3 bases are TGTGCCAGCAGCGAAAGGGACAGGGGCAATCAGCCCCAGCATTTT. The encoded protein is CASSERDRGNQPQHF.